Below, 21 T cell receptor beta chains from the same sample are listed, as sequenced in a study of blood T cell repertoires in COVID-19. The repertoire was sequenced with immunoSEQ multiplex PCR; TCRdb's copy has only in-frame clones and lacks some. Here the sample spans approximately 250,000 clones, around 84% being singletons. The sample was PBMCs or T cells enriched from blood (not recorded which). The source of these receptors is a man aged 25 to 40 with acute COVID-19.

The chain uses TRBV5-4 and TRBJ2-3; 7 nucleotides agree with TRBD2. The trim removed 4 bases at V and 13 bases at J, leaving 12 bases unmatched. In germline, CDR1 is SGHNT, CDR2 YYREEE (reference sequence). This CDR3 region has 13 residues. CDR3 residues: CASSPGTTPAKYF. CDR3 nucleotide sequence: TGTGCCAGCAGCCCCGGGACTACCCCGGCTAAGTATTTT.

CDR3 bases: TGTGCCAGCAGTGAAGCGGCCAGGAGGGGAAGGCAGCCCCAGCATTTT. Amino acids: CASSEAARRGRQPQHF. The V and J genes are TRBV6-1 and TRBJ1-5; D is perhaps TRBD1 (5 bases). Deletions cut 0 bases from V and 7 bases from J, with 16 bases between. Germline CDR1 and CDR2: MNHNS and SASEGT. The length of the CDR3 is 16 residues.

The chain has TRBV7-2 and TRBJ1-1; 8 bases align to TRBD1. Germline CDR1 is SGHTA and CDR2 is FQGNSA. The CDR3 is made up of 15 amino acids. V trimming: 4 bases; J trimming: 2 bases; junction bases outside the gene matches: 6. CDR3 protein: CASSSAGQANTEAFF. In DNA form, the CDR3 reads TGTGCCAGCAGCTCCGCGGGACAGGCAAACACTGAAGCTTTCTTT.

The table lists this clone with many counts. The V and J genes are TRBV6-5 and TRBJ1-6, with 7 bases aligning to TRBD1. Germline values: CDR1 MNHEY, CDR2 SVGAGI. There are 14 residues in the CDR3. Trimming removed 5 bases from V and 10 bases from J; junction bases left unmatched: 8. Here the CDR3 DNA reads TGTGCCAGCAGTAGTACCGGGACAGCCTCACCCCTCCACTTT. This sequence encodes CASSSTGTASPLHF.

As for this clone: One end of the junction does not line up with germline, which may come from a read error. The V call is TRBV5-1, the J call TRBJ1-1, with TRBD1 as a possible D gene (5 bases). The CDR3 length is 13 residues. Germline V gives CDR1 SGHRS, CDR2 YFSETQ. CDR3 residues: CASRGRLNTEAFF. The CDR3 DNA follows: TGTGCCAGTAGGGGCAGGCTGAACACTGAAGCTTTCTTT.

This CDR3 reads CASSFGTSFEQFF. The CDR3 DNA is TGTGCCAGCAGTTTCGGGACTAGTTTTGAGCAGTTCTTC. The chain employs TRBV27 and TRBJ2-1; 8 bases fit TRBD2. CDR3 length: 13 amino acids. The ends lost 3 bases at V and 9 bases at J; junction bases unmatched: 4. Germline values: CDR1 MNHEY, CDR2 SMNVEV (reference sequence).

The CDR3 DNA follows: TGTGCCGCTGGAGAGAGGGGGAACTATGGCTACACCTTC. Amino acids: CAAGERGNYGYTF. The chain has TRBV6-5 and TRBJ1-2; a weak D match, TRBD1 (6 bases). The germline V and J ends were trimmed by 11 bases and 2 bases, with 15 bases remaining between them. The length of the CDR3 is 13 residues. Germline V gene data show CDR1 as MNHEY and CDR2 as SVGAGI.

The rearrangement joins TRBV14 to TRBJ2-2; D uncertain. The V gene's germline CDR1 is SGHDN and CDR2 FVKESK. V lost 6 bases, J lost 1 base, and 9 bases lay in between. This CDR3 spans 14 amino acids. The DNA for the CDR3 is TGTGCCAGCAGTGCTAGTGTGAACACCGGGGAGCTGTTTTTT. It yields the protein CASSASVNTGELFF. Complete variable domain (other parts from reference TRBV14 and TRBJ2-2): EAGVTQFPSHSVIEKGQTVTLRCDPISGHDNLYWYRRVMGKEIKFLLHFVKESKQDESGMPNNRFLAERTGGTYSTLKVQPAELEDSGVYFCASSASVNTGELFFGEGSRLTVL.

V gene TRBV19 combines with J gene TRBJ2-4; 8 bases fit TRBD1. Germline CDR1 reads LNHDA; CDR2 reads SQIVND (reference sequence). V shed 3 bases and J 5 bases; nucleotides not matched to a gene: 3. This CDR3 spans 14 amino acids. The CDR3 coding sequence is TGTGCCAGTAGTATTCAGGGGGCTGAAAACATTCAGTACTTC. This codes for CASSIQGAENIQYF.

The chain employs TRBV2 and TRBJ1-4, with a possible D match to TRBD1 (5 bases). Trimming stripped 6 bases from V and 8 bases from J, with 13 bases between. Germline V CDR1 and CDR2: SNHLY, FYNNEI. The CDR3 loop spans 13 amino acids. As DNA, the CDR3 is TGTGCCAGCAGGGGGCGGTCGGTCGAAAAACTGTTTTTT. It specifies CASRGRSVEKLFF.

The V gene is TRBV19, the J gene TRBJ1-4; TRBD1 aligns across 8 bases. After removal of 4 bases from V and 8 bases from J, the junction contained 9 bases not matched to a gene. Germline V gene lookup returns CDR1 LNHDA and CDR2 SQIVND (reference sequence). There are 15 residues in the CDR3. CDR3 loop: CASSNGQGHWEKLFF. CDR3 sequence (DNA): TGTGCCAGTAGTAACGGACAGGGCCATTGGGAAAAACTGTTTTTT.

The CDR3 sequence is CASSPRDRGRHGYTF. As DNA, the CDR3 is TGTGCCAGCAGCCCCCGGGACAGGGGAAGGCATGGCTACACCTTC. The chain has TRBV3-1 (or the pseudogene TRBV3-2) and TRBJ1-2, with 10 nucleotides matching TRBD1. Germline-derived CDR1 and CDR2 are LGHDT and YNNKEL (reference sequence). This CDR3 region has 15 residues. J lost 6 bases, V lost 4 bases, and 8 bases had no gene match.

This clone was counted a few times. In DNA form, the CDR3 reads TGTGCCACCAGTGGTGGGACAGGTACTCGGCCCCAGCATTTT. Amino acid sequence: CATSGGTGTRPQHF. The rearrangement links TRBV24-1 to TRBJ1-5, with 8 bases that match TRBD1. This CDR3 spans 14 amino acids. Germline trimming cut 5 bases from V and 9 bases from J; bases unmatched to any gene: 8. Germline V lookup: CDR1 KGHDR, CDR2 SFDVKD.

The chain combines TRBV6-2 or TRBV6-3 with TRBJ2-7, with 7 bases identical to TRBD2. The CDR3 totals 13 residues. Trimming at V came to 3 bases and at J to 5 bases, leaving 4 bases not matched to a gene. The germline V gene encodes CDR1 MNHEY and CDR2 SVGEGT. The CDR3 DNA is TGTGCCAGCAGTTATGCAGGGACTAACGAGCAGTACGTC. Protein: CASSYAGTNEQYV.

The V call is TRBV6-9, the J call TRBJ1-5, with D unclear. The germline V gene has CDR1 MNHGY and CDR2 SVAAGI. The V end lost 4 bases, the J end lost 6 bases, and 10 bases lay between the germline ends. The CDR3 has 13 amino acids. The DNA of the CDR3 is TGTGCCAGCAGTTCGAACTTGATTCAGCCCCAGCATTTT. Translated: CASSSNLIQPQHF.

The chain couples TRBV27 to TRBJ2-1; D perhaps matches TRBD1 (5 bases). This CDR3 region has 14 residues. V was trimmed by 6 bases and J by 2 bases, leaving 11 bases between them. Germline V gene lookup returns CDR1 MNHEY and CDR2 SMNVEV (reference sequence). CDR3 DNA: TGTGCCAGCAGCAGACAGTATCCCTACAATGAGCAGTTCTTC. Protein sequence: CASSRQYPYNEQFF.

The chain recombines TRBV7-2 with TRBJ1-4; maybe TRBD1 (6 bases). V dropped 5 bases and J dropped 7 bases, with 20 bases sitting between them. In germline, CDR1 is SGHTA, CDR2 FQGNSA. The CDR3 extends over 16 amino acids. The CDR3 spells CASSQARTAGREKLFF. In DNA form, the CDR3 reads TGTGCCAGCAGCCAGGCGCGGACAGCAGGGCGTGAAAAACTGTTTTTT.

V usage is TRBV3-1 (or the pseudogene TRBV3-2) and J usage is TRBJ1-2, with D possibly TRBD1 on 6 matching bases. V was cut by 10 bases and J by 2 bases, with 14 bases left in between. In germline, CDR1 is LGHDT, CDR2 YNNKEL (reference sequence). The CDR3 is 13 amino acids. CDR3 sequence: CATLDRSNYGYTF. CDR3 DNA: TGTGCCACCCTGGACAGATCCAACTATGGCTACACCTTC.

The V gene is TRBV19, the J gene TRBJ1-6; D may be TRBD1 (5 bases). The V and J ends lost 9 bases and 4 bases respectively, with 19 bases between them. The CDR3 consists of 16 residues. Germline V lookup: CDR1 LNHDA, CDR2 SQIVND (reference sequence). CDR3 bases: TGTGCCAGCAACCCTGATGGACACCATTATAATTCACCCCTCCACTTT. This encodes CASNPDGHHYNSPLHF. Based on the CDR3 plus reference TRBV19 and TRBJ1-6, the full variable domain is DGGITQSPKYLFRKEGQNVTLSCEQNLNHDAMYWYRQDPGQGLRLIYYSQIVNDFQKGDIAEGYSVSREKKESFPLTVTSAQKNPTAFYLCASNPDGHHYNSPLHFGNGTRLTVT.

The chain has TRBV28 and TRBJ1-2; no firm D call. Germline V gene lookup returns CDR1 MDHEN and CDR2 SYDVKM. With 5 bases removed from V and 8 bases from J, the gap between germline ends came to 12 bases. The CDR3 has 12 amino acids. The CDR3 loop reads CASSMLSWGYTF. In DNA, the CDR3 is TGTGCCAGCAGTATGCTATCTTGGGGCTACACCTTC.

This clone was detected a few times. The gene calls are TRBV19 and TRBJ1-6; D gene uncertain. From germline, CDR1 is LNHDA and CDR2 SQIVND (reference sequence). V was trimmed by 6 bases and J by 6 bases, leaving 18 bases between them. The CDR3 covers 16 residues. CDR3 region: CASRTRNGVANSPLHF. CDR3 DNA sequence: TGTGCCAGTAGGACGAGGAACGGAGTGGCTAATTCACCCCTCCACTTT.